A single sample is the source of the 5 T cell receptor beta chains below, sequenced in a study of T cells in Graves' hyperthyroidism and ophthalmopathy. What was amplified from RNA transcripts were TCR beta CDR3 regions. HTBI primers were used for first-round RT-PCR of the TCR CDR3. Each CDR3 protein is one row after TCRdb ran MiXCR on the multiplex PCR reads. Here the sample spans almost 50,000 distinct CDR3 sequences, roughly half being singletons. The sample taken for sequencing was peripheral blood or thyroid tissue (not recorded which). These receptors were obtained from a man between 18 and 35 years old with Graves' hyperthyroidism.

This clonotype was seen many times. This chain connects TRBV4-2 to TRBJ1-2, with 7 bases aligning to TRBD1. CDR1 is LGHNA and CDR2 is YNFKEQ in the germline V gene. The junction had 0 bases not matched to a gene; V was cut back by 1 base and J by 4 bases. The CDR3 has 13 amino acids. CDR3 sequence (DNA): TGTGCCAGCAGCCAAGGGGACAGCTATGGCTACACCTTC. Protein product: CASSQGDSYGYTF.

This clonotype was counted many times. The chain employs TRBV7-3 and TRBJ1-1; D gene uncertain. Germline assignment: CDR1 SGHTA and CDR2 FQGTGA. Trimming pared 1 base from V and 1 base from J, leaving 4 bases between. This CDR3 contains 13 residues. The CDR3 sequence: CASSLRANTEAFF. In nucleotides, the CDR3 is TGTGCCAGCAGCTTAAGGGCGAACACTGAAGCTTTCTTT.

In its sample, this clonotype was seen many times. The rearrangement uses TRBV29-1 and TRBJ2-5, with a weak D call TRBD1 (6 bases). Germline assignment: CDR1 SQVTM and CDR2 ANQGSEA. The V end lost 8 bases, the J end lost 2 bases, and 18 bases lay between the germline ends. The CDR3 loop spans 14 amino acids. The CDR3 coding sequence is TGCAGCTATACCCCACAGGGAAGGCAAGAGACCCAGTACTTC. Residues: CSYTPQGRQETQYF.

This clonotype was recorded at least ten times. J is TRBJ1-4 and V is TRBV28; D not certain. Deletions cut 2 bases from V and 2 bases from J, with 6 bases between. Germline CDR1 is MDHEN and CDR2 is SYDVKM. The CDR3 is 14 residues long. CDR3 nucleotide sequence: TGTGCCAGCAGTTTAACTTTTACTAATGAAAAACTGTTTTTT. This translates into CASSLTFTNEKLFF.

Note on this clonotype: The CDR3 does not close with the conserved phenylalanine or tryptophan, likely indicating a read error. This sequence joins TRBV7-8 and TRBJ2-7, with D perhaps being TRBD1 or TRBD2 (6 bases each). Per germline, CDR1 SGHVS and CDR2 FQNEAQ. V was shortened by 5 bases and J by 2 bases, with 22 bases between the two germline ends. The CDR3 extends over 17 amino acids. The CDR3 DNA sequence: TGTGCCAGCAGCCTATTCGGGGTGGAGGGGGTACCCTACGAGCAGTACCTC. This encodes CASSLFGVEGVPYEQYL.